This is a list of T cell receptor beta chains from one sample in a study of monozygotic twins with inflammatory bowel disease. Following a re-call of the 5' RACE reads, TCRdb has one entry per CDR3 protein and lacks DNA. The sample has roughly 100,000 distinct CDR3 sequences; the top ten hold 1.5% to 2%. The sample taken for sequencing was blood. These receptors were collected from a human donor with ulcerative colitis or Crohn's disease, or a healthy co-twin of an affected twin (not recorded which). Both conserved end residues are part of each CDR3.

v_gene: TRBV7-2
j_gene: TRBJ2-2
CDR3aa: CASSFGRVGNTGELFF

v_gene: TRBV6-5
j_gene: TRBJ2-4
CDR3aa: CASSDRRNIQYF

v_gene: TRBV28
j_gene: TRBJ2-5
CDR3aa: CASSRVAGGMETQYF

v_gene: TRBV10-3
j_gene: TRBJ2-7
CDR3aa: CAIGGYPGSYEQYF

v_gene: TRBV5-1
j_gene: TRBJ2-1
CDR3aa: CASSFGAGGSGGEQFF

v_gene: TRBV29-1
j_gene: TRBJ2-2
CDR3aa: CSVERTGTGELFF

v_gene: TRBV13
j_gene: TRBJ2-5
CDR3aa: CASSRPTSGSGETQYF

v_gene: TRBV20-1
j_gene: TRBJ1-2
CDR3aa: CSARDPSGGSYGYTF

v_gene: TRBV29-1
j_gene: TRBJ2-7
CDR3aa: CSVEDIDSSYEQYF

v_gene: TRBV21-1
j_gene: TRBJ1-1
CDR3aa: CARNPDTAVMNTEAFF

v_gene: TRBV9
j_gene: TRBJ2-7
CDR3aa: CASSVGSDSYEQYF

v_gene: TRBV7-2
j_gene: TRBJ2-7
CDR3aa: CASSLAGLARSSYEQYF

v_gene: TRBV7-2
j_gene: TRBJ1-2
CDR3aa: CASSLDGGNYGYTF

v_gene: TRBV10-3
j_gene: TRBJ2-1
CDR3aa: CAISGLAGVDDNEQFF

v_gene: TRBV7-9
j_gene: TRBJ1-2
CDR3aa: CASSNQGYGYTF

v_gene: TRBV12-3/TRBV12-4
j_gene: TRBJ1-2
CDR3aa: CASSFRTDSGYTF

v_gene: TRBV24-1
j_gene: TRBJ1-1
CDR3aa: CATRRTGTNTEAFF

v_gene: TRBV27
j_gene: TRBJ2-7
CDR3aa: CASSTWRGDLHEQYF

v_gene: TRBV7-9
j_gene: TRBJ2-5
CDR3aa: CASSLYGETQYF

v_gene: TRBV11-2
j_gene: TRBJ2-7
CDR3aa: CASSLTGGDLGEQYF

v_gene: TRBV2
j_gene: TRBJ1-1
CDR3aa: CASKGRGRRATEAFF

v_gene: TRBV12-3/TRBV12-4
j_gene: TRBJ2-1
CDR3aa: CASSPNRRWDEQFF

v_gene: TRBV5-1
j_gene: TRBJ1-5
CDR3aa: CASSFPQDGNSNQPQHF

v_gene: TRBV20-1
j_gene: TRBJ2-7
CDR3aa: CSAWGQSYEQYF

v_gene: TRBV28
j_gene: TRBJ2-7
CDR3aa: CASSLLQGAYEQYF

v_gene: TRBV20-1
j_gene: TRBJ2-7
CDR3aa: CSARWTTDSYEQYF